This record concerns one T cell receptor (beta chain) sequence. As yet, its antigen is unknown. The sample comes from a study of OX40 agonist ivuxolimab in advanced cancers. About the study: An agonistic human IgG2 monoclonal antibody against OX40 (CD134) was given.

Germline assignment: CDR1 LGHNT and CDR2 FRNRAP. The CDR3 is made up of 16 amino acids. J gave up 3 bases and V 0 bases, and 8 bases lay outside the gene matches. Study-wide results and limits: Patients who responded partially at 0.1-3.0 mg/kg showed clonal expansion ranking among the lowest.

Sequencing used immunoSEQ multiplex PCR; TCRdb keeps in-frame clones, though not all of them. The data contain 37,000 or so clones, almost 80% of them seen just once; the ten biggest clones take up 20% to 25%. This sequence joins TRBV12-5 and TRBJ2-7, with TRBD1 matching over 7 bases. The sequenced sample was CD4+ or CD8+ T cells sorted from blood, obtained in a trial of the OX40 agonist ivuxolimab. The sequence derives from an adult with an advanced solid tumor such as melanoma, head and neck, liver or kidney cancer. CDR3 coding DNA: TGTGCTAGTGGTTTGGTACTGGGACAGCCTGGCTACGAGCAGTACTTC. Its translation is CASGLVLGQPGYEQYF.